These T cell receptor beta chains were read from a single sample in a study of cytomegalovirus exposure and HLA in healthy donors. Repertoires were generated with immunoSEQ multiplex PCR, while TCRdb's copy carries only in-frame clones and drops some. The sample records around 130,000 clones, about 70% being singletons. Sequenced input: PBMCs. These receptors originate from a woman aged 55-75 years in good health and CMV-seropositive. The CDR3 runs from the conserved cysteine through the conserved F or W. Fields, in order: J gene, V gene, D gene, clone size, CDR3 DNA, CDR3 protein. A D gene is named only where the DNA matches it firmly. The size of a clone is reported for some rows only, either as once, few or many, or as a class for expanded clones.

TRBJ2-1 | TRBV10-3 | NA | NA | TGTGCCATCAGTGAAACTAAAAATCTAGTGGATGAGCAGTTCTTC | CAISETKNLVDEQFF
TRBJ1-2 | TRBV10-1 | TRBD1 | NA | TGCGCCAGCAGCGACAGGGGGAACTATGGCTACACCTTC | CASSDRGNYGYTF
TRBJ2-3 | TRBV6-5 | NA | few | TGTGCCAGCAGTAGTATTGGCGGCCGGGATACGCAGTATTTT | CASSSIGGRDTQYF
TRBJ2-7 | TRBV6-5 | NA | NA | TGTGCCAGCAGTTACGCCAGGGGGGCCTCCTACGAGCAGTACTTC | CASSYARGASYEQYF
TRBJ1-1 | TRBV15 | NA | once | TGTGCCACCAGCCGAGGTGGAGGCCTTACCAACACTGAAGCTTTCTTT | CATSRGGGLTNTEAFF
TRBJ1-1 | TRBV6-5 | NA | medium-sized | TGTGCCAGCAGTTACACAACTACAGGGAACACTGAAGCTTTCTTT | CASSYTTTGNTEAFF
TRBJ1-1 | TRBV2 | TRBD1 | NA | TGTGCCAGCAAGGGACAGATGAACACTGAAGCTTTCTTT | CASKGQMNTEAFF
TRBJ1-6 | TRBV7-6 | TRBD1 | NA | TGTGCCAGCAGCTCTTCTACCGGGACAGGGGGGTCACCCCTCCACTTT | CASSSSTGTGGSPLHF
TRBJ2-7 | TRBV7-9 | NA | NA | TGTTCCAGCAGCCTGAGCGAGTCCTACGAGCAGTACTTC | CSSSLSESYEQYF
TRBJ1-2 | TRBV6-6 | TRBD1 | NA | TGTGCCAGCAAAGGGACAGGGGGAGGTAACTATGGCTACACCTTC | CASKGTGGGNYGYTF
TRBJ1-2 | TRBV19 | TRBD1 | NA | TGTGCCAGTAGAACACAGGGGGCGTCTAACTATGGCTACACCTTC | CASRTQGASNYGYTF
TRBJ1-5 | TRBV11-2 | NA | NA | TGTGCCAGCAGCTTCGGCGGGGAGGGATCCCAGCATTTT | CASSFGGEGSQHF
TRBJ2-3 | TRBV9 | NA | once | TGTGCCAGCAGTCGTAGCGGAGGCACAGATACGCAGTATTTT | CASSRSGGTDTQYF
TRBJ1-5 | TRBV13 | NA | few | TGTGCCAGCAGCTTATGGGGGGAGAGCAATCAGCCCCAGCATTTT | CASSLWGESNQPQHF
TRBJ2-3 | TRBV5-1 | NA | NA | TGCGCCAGCACTGGCTCTAGCACAGATACGCAGTATTTT | CASTGSSTDTQYF
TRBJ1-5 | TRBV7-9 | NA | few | TGTGCCAGCAGCCGAAATACGGGTAATCAGCCCCAGCATTTT | CASSRNTGNQPQHF
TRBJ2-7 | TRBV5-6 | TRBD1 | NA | TGTGCCAGCACCACGGGACAGGGCTCCTACGAGCAGTACTTC | CASTTGQGSYEQYF
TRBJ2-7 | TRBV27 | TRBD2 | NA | TGTGCCAGCAGATCCGCCGGGACTAGCGGGGGTAAGCAGTACTTC | CASRSAGTSGGKQYF
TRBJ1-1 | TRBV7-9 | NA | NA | TGTGCCAGCAGCCAAGGGAGGGTGAACACTGAAGCTTTCTTT | CASSQGRVNTEAFF
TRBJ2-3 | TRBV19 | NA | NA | TGTGCCAGTAGTTTAGCACTCACAGATACGCAGTATTTT | CASSLALTDTQYF
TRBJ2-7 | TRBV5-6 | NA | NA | TGTGCCAGCAGCTCGCAGAGGGGGAGTCTCTACGAGCAGTACTTC | CASSSQRGSLYEQYF
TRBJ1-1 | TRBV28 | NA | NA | TGTGCCGGAGGTGGGCTTAACACTGAAGCTTTCTTT | CAGGGLNTEAFF
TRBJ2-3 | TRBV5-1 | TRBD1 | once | TGCGCCAGCAGCTCACAGGGGACCTTCACAGATACGCAGTATTTT | CASSSQGTFTDTQYF
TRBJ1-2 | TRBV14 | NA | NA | TGTGCCAGCAGCCAAGGTCCGGCTAACTATGGCTACACCTTC | CASSQGPANYGYTF
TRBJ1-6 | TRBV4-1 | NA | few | TGCGCCAGCAGCCAAGAGGAAGAAGTGACAGGTTATAATTCACCCCTCCACTTT | CASSQEEEVTGYNSPLHF
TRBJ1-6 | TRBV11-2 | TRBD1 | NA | TGTGCCAGCAGCTTAGGCAGGGGGGAAAGGAGCTCCTATAATTCACCCCTCCACTTT | CASSLGRGERSSYNSPLHF
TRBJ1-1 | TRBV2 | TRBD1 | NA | TGTGCCAGCAGTGAAGGACAGGGAGGAACTGAAGCTTTCTTT | CASSEGQGGTEAFF
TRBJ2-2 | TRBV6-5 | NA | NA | TGTGCCAGCAGTTACTCCAGGGGGGACACCGGGGAGCTGTTTTTT | CASSYSRGDTGELFF
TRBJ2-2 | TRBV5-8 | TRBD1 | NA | TGTGCCAGCAGCTCCGGGACAGGGCCCCCCGGGGAGCTGTTTTTT | CASSSGTGPPGELFF
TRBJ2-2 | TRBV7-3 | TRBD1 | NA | TGTGCCAGCAGCTTTGGCTCGACAGGGGGTGCCGGGGAGCTGTTTTTT | CASSFGSTGGAGELFF
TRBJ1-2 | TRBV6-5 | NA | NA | TGTGCCAGCAGTTACACCACCGCGGTCCCCAACTATGGCTACACCTTC | CASSYTTAVPNYGYTF
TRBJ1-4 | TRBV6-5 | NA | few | TGTGCCAGCCTCCGTTCCGAAAAACTGTTTTTT | CASLRSEKLFF
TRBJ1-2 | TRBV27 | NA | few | TGTGCCAGCAGTTTATCGGGGTTGGGGCCGACTAACTATGGCTACACCTTC | CASSLSGLGPTNYGYTF
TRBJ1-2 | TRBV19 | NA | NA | TGTGCCAGTAGTCCTTCTTATGGCTACACCTTC | CASSPSYGYTF
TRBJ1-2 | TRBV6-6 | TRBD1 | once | TGTGCCAGCACCGGACAGGTATTCTATGGCTACACCTTC | CASTGQVFYGYTF
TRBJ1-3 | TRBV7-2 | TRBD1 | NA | TGTGCCAGCAGCTCAGCCGGCTGGGGACAGGCCCAACCTTGGAATTTT | CASSSAGWGQAQPWNF
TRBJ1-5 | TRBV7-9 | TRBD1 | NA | TGTGCCAGCAGCTCGACAGGGGTGCCCCAGCATTTT | CASSSTGVPQHF
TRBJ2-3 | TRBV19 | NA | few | TGTGCCAGTAGTATGACCAGGATGAGCACAGATACGCAGTATTTT | CASSMTRMSTDTQYF